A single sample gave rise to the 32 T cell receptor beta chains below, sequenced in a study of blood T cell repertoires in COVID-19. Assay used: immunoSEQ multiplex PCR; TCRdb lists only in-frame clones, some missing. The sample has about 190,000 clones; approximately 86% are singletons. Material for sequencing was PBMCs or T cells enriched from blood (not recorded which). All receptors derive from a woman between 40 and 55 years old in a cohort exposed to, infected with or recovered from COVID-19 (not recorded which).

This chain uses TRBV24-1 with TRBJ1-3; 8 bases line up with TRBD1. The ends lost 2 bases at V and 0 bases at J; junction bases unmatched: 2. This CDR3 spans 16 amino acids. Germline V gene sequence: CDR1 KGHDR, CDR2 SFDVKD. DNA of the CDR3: TGTGCCACCAGTGATTGGACAGGGCACTCTGGAAACACCATATATTTT. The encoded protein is CATSDWTGHSGNTIYF.

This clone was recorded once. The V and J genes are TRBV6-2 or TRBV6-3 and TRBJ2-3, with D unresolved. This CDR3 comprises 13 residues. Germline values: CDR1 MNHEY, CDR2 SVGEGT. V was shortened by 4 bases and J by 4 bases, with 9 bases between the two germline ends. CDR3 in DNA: TGTGCCAGCAGTTTAAACCGCGCAGATACGCAGTATTTT. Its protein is CASSLNRADTQYF.

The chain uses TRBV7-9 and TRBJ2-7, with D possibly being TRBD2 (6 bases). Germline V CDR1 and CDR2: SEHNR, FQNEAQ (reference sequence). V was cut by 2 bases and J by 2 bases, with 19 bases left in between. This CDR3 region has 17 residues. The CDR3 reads CASSLKGRGSLAYEQYF. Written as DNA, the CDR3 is TGTGCCAGCAGCTTAAAGGGTCGGGGGAGCTTGGCCTACGAGCAGTACTTC. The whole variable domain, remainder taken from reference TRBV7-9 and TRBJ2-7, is DTGVSQNPRHKITKRGQNVTFRCDPISEHNRLYWYRQTLGQGPEFLTYFQNEAQLEKSRLLSDRFSAERPKGSFSTLEIQRTEQGDSAMYLCASSLKGRGSLAYEQYFGPGTRLTVT.

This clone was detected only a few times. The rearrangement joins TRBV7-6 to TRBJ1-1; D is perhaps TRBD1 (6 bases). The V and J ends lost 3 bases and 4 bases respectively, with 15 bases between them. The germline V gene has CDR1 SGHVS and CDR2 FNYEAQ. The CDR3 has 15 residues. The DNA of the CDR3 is TGTGCCAGCAGCTTCGGTCCAGGGGAGGGCACTGAAGCTTTCTTT. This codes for CASSFGPGEGTEAFF.

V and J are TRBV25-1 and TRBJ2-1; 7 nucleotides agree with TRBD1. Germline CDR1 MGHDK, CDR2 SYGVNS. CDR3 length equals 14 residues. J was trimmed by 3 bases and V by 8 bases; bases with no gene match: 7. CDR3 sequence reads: CASYETGSYNEQFF. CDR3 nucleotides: TGTGCCAGCTATGAGACAGGGAGCTACAATGAGCAGTTCTTC.

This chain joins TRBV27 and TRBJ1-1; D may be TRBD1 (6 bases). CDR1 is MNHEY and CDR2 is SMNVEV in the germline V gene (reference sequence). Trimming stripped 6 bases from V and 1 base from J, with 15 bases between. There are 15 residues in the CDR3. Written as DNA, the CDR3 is TGTGCCAGCAGACCGAAACAGGGCCCGAACACTGAAGCTTTCTTT. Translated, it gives CASRPKQGPNTEAFF.

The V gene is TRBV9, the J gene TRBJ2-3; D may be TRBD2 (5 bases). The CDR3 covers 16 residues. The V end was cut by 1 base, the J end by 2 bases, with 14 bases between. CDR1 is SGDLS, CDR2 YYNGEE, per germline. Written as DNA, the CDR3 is TGTGCCAGCAGCGTATCTAGCAAGACCGACACAGATACGCAGTATTTT. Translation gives CASSVSSKTDTDTQYF.

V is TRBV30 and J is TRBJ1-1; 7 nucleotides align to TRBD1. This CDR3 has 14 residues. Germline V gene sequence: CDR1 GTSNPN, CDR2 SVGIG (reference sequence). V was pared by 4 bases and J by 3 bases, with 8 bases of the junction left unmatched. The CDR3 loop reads CAWNRGVSDTEAFF. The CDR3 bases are TGTGCCTGGAACAGGGGTGTCTCTGACACTGAAGCTTTCTTT.

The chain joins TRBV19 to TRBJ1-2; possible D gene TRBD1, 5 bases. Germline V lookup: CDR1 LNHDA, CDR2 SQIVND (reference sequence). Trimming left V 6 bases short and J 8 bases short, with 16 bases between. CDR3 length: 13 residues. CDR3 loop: CASSNQGRRGYTF. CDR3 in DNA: TGTGCCAGTAGCAACCAGGGTCGGCGGGGCTACACCTTC.

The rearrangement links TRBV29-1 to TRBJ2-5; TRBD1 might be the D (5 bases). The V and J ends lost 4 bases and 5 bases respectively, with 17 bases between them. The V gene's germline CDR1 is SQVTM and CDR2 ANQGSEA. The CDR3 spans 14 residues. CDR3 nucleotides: TGCAGCGTTGGAGGCAGGGTGCGGAAGGAGACCCAGTACTTC. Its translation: CSVGGRVRKETQYF.

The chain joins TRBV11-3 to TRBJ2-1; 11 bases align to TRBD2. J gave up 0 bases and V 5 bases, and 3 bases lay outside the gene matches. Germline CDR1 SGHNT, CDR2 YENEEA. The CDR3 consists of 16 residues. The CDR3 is CASSGTSGSSYNEQFF. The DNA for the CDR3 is TGTGCCAGCAGCGGTACTAGCGGGAGCTCCTACAATGAGCAGTTCTTC.

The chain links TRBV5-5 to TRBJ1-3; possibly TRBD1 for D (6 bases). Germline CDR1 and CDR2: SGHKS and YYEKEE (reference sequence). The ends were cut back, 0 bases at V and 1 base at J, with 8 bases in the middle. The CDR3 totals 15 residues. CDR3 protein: CASSLAQGSGNTIYF. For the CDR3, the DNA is TGTGCCAGCAGCTTGGCCCAGGGGTCTGGAAACACCATATATTTT.

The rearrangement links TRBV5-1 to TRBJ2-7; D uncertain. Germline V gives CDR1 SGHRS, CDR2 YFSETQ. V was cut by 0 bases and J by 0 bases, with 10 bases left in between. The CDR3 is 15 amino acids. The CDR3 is CASSLGQALSYEQYF. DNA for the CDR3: TGCGCCAGCAGCTTGGGGCAGGCCCTCTCCTACGAGCAGTACTTC.

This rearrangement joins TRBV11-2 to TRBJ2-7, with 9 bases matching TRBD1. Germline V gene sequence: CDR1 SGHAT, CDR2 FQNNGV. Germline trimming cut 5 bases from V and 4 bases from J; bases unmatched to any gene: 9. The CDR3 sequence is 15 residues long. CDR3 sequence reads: CASSVITGTGYEQYF. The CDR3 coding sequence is TGTGCCAGCAGCGTTATTACCGGGACAGGGTACGAGCAGTACTTC.

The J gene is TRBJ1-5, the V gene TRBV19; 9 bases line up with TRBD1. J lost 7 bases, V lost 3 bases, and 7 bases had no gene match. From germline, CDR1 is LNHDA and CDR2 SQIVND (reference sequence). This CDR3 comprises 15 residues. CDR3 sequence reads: CASSILQGARQPQHF. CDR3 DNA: TGTGCCAGTAGTATTTTACAGGGGGCCCGCCAGCCCCAGCATTTT.

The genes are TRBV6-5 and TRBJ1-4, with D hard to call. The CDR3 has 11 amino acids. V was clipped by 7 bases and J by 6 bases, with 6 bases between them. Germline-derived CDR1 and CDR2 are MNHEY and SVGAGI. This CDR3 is CASMSDEKLFF. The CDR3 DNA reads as TGTGCCAGCATGTCGGATGAAAAACTGTTTTTT.

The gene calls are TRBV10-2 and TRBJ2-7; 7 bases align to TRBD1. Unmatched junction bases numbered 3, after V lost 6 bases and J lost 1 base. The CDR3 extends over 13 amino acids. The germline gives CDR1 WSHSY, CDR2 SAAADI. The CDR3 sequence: CASRGTVSYEQYF. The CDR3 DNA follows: TGCGCCAGCAGAGGGACAGTTTCCTACGAGCAGTACTTC.

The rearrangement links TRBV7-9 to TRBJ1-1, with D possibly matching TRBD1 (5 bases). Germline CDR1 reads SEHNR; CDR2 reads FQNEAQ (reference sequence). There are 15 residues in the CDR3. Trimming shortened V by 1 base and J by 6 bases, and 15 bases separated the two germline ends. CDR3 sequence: CASSLDPLGVPEAFF. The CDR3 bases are TGTGCCAGCAGCTTAGATCCCCTAGGGGTCCCTGAAGCTTTCTTT.

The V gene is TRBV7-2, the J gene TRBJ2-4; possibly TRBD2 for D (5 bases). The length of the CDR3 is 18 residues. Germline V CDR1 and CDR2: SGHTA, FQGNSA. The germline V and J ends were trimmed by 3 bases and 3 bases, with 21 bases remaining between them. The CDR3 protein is CASSFPRNYTRDKNIQYF. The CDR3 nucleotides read TGTGCCAGCAGCTTCCCCAGAAACTATACTAGGGACAAAAACATTCAGTACTTC. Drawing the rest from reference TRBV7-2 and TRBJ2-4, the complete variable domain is GAGVSQSPSNKVTEKGKDVELRCDPISGHTALYWYRQSLGQGLEFLIYFQGNSAPDKSGLPSDRFSAERTGGSVSTLTIQRTQQEDSAVYLCASSFPRNYTRDKNIQYFGAGTRLSVL.

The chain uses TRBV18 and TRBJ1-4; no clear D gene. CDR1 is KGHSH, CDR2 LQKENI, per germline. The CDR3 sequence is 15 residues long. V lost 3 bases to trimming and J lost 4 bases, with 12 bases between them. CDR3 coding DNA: TGTGCCAGCTCACCTCGTGAGAGTTTTAATGAAAAACTGTTTTTT. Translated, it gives CASSPRESFNEKLFF.

DNA for the CDR3: TGTGCCAGCACCAGGACTAGCGGGGTGCAAGAGACCCAGTACTTC. Protein: CASTRTSGVQETQYF. The J gene is TRBJ2-5, the V gene TRBV2, with 12 bases matching TRBD2. Germline trimming cut 7 bases from V and 2 bases from J; bases unmatched to any gene: 5. This CDR3 is built from 15 residues. Per germline, CDR1 SNHLY and CDR2 FYNNEI.

CDR3 loop: CASSDTAGGEKLFF. CDR3 sequence (DNA): TGTGCCAGCAGTGATACCGCGGGGGGAGAAAAACTGTTTTTT. V and J are TRBV6-1 and TRBJ1-4; a weak D match, TRBD1 (5 bases). CDR1 and CDR2 (germline): MNHNS, SASEGT. V was pared by 3 bases and J by 8 bases, with 13 bases between. CDR3 length equals 14 residues.

CDR3 bases: TGTGCCAGCAATCAGGGGGCAGCCCGAGGTTACGAGCAGTACTTC. Translated, it gives CASNQGAARGYEQYF. The chain joins TRBV28 to TRBJ2-7, with 8 bases matching TRBD1. This CDR3 contains 15 residues. From germline, CDR1 is MDHEN and CDR2 SYDVKM. The J segment lost 4 bases and the V segment lost 7 bases, leaving 12 bases of the junction unmatched. The full variable domain, with the rest looked up from reference TRBV28 and TRBJ2-7, is DVKVTQSSRYLVKRTGEKVFLECVQDMDHENMFWYRQDPGLGLRLIYFSYDVKMKEKGDIPEGYSVSREKKERFSLILESASTNQTSMYLCASNQGAARGYEQYFGPGTRLTVT.

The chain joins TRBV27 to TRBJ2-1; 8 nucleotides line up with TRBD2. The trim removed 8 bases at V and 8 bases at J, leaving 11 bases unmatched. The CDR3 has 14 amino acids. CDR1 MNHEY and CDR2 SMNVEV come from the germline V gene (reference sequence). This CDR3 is CASGDFRGGDEQFF. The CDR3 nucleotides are TGTGCCAGCGGGGACTTTCGGGGGGGTGATGAGCAGTTCTTC.

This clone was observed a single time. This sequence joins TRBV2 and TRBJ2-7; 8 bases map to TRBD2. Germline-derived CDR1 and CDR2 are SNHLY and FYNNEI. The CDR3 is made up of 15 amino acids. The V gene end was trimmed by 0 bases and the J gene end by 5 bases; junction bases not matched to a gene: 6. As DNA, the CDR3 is TGTGCCAGCAGTGAAGCGCGGAGCGGGAGCGACGAGCAGTACTTC. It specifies CASSEARSGSDEQYF.

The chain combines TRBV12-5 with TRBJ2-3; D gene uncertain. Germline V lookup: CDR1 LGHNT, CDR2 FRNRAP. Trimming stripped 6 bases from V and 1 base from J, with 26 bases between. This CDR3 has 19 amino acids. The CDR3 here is CASGENPFPFRRGTDTQYF. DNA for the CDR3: TGTGCTAGTGGCGAAAATCCCTTCCCCTTCCGTCGAGGCACAGATACGCAGTATTTT.

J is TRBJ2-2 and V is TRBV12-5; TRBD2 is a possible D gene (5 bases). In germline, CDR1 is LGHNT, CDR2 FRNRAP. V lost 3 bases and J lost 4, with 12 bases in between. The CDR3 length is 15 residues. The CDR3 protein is CASGFRQAGTGELFF. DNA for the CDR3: TGTGCTAGTGGTTTCCGGCAGGCGGGCACCGGGGAGCTGTTTTTT. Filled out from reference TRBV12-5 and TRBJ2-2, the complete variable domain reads DARVTQTPRHKVTEMGQEVTMRCQPILGHNTVFWYRQTMMQGLELLAYFRNRAPLDDSGMPKDRFSAEMPDATLATLKIQPSEPRDSAVYFCASGFRQAGTGELFFGEGSRLTVL.

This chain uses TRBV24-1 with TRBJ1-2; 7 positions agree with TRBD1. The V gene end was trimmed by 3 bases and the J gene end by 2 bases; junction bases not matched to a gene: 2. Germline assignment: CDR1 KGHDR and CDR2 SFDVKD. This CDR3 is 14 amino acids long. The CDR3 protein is CATSDPDRNYGYTF. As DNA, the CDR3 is TGTGCCACCAGTGATCCGGACAGGAACTATGGCTACACCTTC.

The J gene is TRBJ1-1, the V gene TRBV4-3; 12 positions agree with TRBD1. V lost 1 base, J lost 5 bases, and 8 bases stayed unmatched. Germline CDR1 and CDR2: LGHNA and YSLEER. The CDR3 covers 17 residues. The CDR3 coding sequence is TGCGCCAGCAGCCAAGGGGTCCGGGACAGGGGGCATACTGAAGCTTTCTTT. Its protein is CASSQGVRDRGHTEAFF.

CDR3 bases: TGTGCCAGCAGCCCAGGGGTTGAGTGGGGTGAGACCCAGTACTTC. Encoded protein: CASSPGVEWGETQYF. V and J are TRBV9 and TRBJ2-5; weak D call: TRBD1 (6 bases). The V end lost 4 bases, the J end lost 5 bases, and 18 bases lay between the germline ends. The CDR3 has 15 amino acids. Germline V gives CDR1 SGDLS, CDR2 YYNGEE.

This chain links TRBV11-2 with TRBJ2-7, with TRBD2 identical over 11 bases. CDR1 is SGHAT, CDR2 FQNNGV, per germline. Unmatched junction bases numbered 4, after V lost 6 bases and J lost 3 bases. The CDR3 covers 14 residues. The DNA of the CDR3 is TGTGCCAGCAGAACGCTAGCGGGGGGCTACGAGCAGTACTTC. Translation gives CASRTLAGGYEQYF.

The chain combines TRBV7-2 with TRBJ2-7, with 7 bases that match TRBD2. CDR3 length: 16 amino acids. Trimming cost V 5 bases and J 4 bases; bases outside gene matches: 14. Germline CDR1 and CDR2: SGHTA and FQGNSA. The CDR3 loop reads CASSPRAGGSNYEQYF. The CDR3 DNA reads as TGTGCCAGCAGCCCTCGGGCTGGCGGGAGTAATTACGAGCAGTACTTC.